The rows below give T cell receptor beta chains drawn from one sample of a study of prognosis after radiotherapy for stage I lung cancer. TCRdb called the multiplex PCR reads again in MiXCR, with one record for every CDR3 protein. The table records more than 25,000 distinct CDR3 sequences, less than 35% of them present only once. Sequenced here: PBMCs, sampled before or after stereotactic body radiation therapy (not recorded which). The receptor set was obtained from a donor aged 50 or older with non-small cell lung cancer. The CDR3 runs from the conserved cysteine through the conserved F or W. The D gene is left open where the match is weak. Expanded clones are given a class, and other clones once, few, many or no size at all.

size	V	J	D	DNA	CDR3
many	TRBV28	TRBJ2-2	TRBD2	TGTGCCAGCAGTTTGCGGAGCGGGAGGCTCACCGGGGAGCTGTTTTTT	CASSLRSGRLTGELFF
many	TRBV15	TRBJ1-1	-	TGTGCCACCAGCAGAGAAGGCGGTGGGCAGGGGATCACTGAAGCTTTCTTT	CATSREGGGQGITEAFF
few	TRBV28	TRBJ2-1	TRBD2	TGTGCCAGCAGTCCTCTCCTAGCGGAAGTTAACTCCCACAGTGAGCAGTTCTTC	CASSPLLAEVNSHSEQFF
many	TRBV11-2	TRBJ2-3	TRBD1	TGTGCCAGCAGCTTATCACAGGGGTCCTCAGATACGCAGTATTTT	CASSLSQGSSDTQYF
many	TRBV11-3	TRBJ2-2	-	TGTGCCAGCAGCTTAGGTGGGAACACCGGGGAGCTGTTTTTT	CASSLGGNTGELFF
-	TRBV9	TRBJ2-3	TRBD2	TGTGCCAGCAGCGTAGGCTCTAGCGGGAGTACAGATACACAGTATTTT	CASSVGSSGSTDTQYF
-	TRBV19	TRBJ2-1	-	TGTGCCAGTAGGACACGCCAGGGGGGCAGCTACAATGAGCAGTTCTTC	CASRTRQGGSYNEQFF
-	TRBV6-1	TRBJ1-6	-	TGTGCCAGCAGTCATGGCTCTCCCTCTAATCCACCCCTCCACTTT	CASSHGSPSNPPLHF
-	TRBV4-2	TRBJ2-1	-	TGTGCCAGCAGCCCAAGACTTGATGGCGGATCCTACAATGAGCAGTTCTTC	CASSPRLDGGSYNEQFF
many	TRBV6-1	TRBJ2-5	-	TGTGCCACGGTCCCTTCCGACAGACCAGAGACCCAGTACTTC	CATVPSDRPETQYF
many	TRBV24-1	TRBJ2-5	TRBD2	TGTGCCACCAGTGATTCGGGGGGGCGTGGGACCCAGTACTTC	CATSDSGGRGTQYF
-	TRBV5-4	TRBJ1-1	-	TGTGCCAGCAGTAACGCGGCAAGGCACACTGAAGCTTTCTTT	CASSNAARHTEAFF
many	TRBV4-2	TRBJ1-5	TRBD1	TGTGCCAGCAGCCCTAGGGACAGGGAGAATCAGCCCCAGCATTTT	CASSPRDRENQPQHF
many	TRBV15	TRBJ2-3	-	TGTGCCACCAGCATACAACAGTACGATACGCAGTATTTT	CATSIQQYDTQYF
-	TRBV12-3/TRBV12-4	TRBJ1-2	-	TGTGCCAGAAGTTGGGAAAGTAACTATGGCTACACCTTC	CARSWESNYGYTF
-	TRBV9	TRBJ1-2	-	TGTGCCAGCAGCGTAGCTTATGGTACGAGGTTTCGGTACACCTTC	CASSVAYGTRFRYTF
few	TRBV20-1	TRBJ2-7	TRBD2	TGCAGTGCTCCCGGGACTAGCGGATCCTACGAGCAGTACTTC	CSAPGTSGSYEQYF
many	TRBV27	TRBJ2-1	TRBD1	TGTGCCAGCAGTGCGCCCGGGACAGGGTTTTGGGAGCAGTTCTTC	CASSAPGTGFWEQFF
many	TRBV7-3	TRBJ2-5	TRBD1	TGTGCCAGCAGCCTGACAGGACAGGGGGGTTGGGAGACCCAGTACTTC	CASSLTGQGGWETQYF
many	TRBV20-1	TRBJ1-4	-	TGCAGTGCACGGGGGGGGGCATCTAATGAAAAACTGTTTTTT	CSARGGASNEKLFF
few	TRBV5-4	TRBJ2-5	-	TGTGCCAGCAGCTTGGGAGGCGAGCGAAAGGAGACCCAGTACTTC	CASSLGGERKETQYF
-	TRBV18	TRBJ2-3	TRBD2	TGTGCCAGCTCACCAGTTAGCGGGAGTTATACGCAGTATTTT	CASSPVSGSYTQYF
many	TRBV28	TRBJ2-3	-	TGTGCCAGCAGTTCTGCGCCAGGGAGTGATACGCAGTATTTT	CASSSAPGSDTQYF
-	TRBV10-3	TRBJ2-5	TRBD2	TGTGCCATCAGTGAGCCGGGACTAGCGCGAGGGCCCGAAGAGACCCAGTACTTC	CAISEPGLARGPEETQYF
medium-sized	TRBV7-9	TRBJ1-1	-	TGTGCCAGCAGCTTCGGGGCGAACACTGAAGCTTTCTTT	CASSFGANTEAFF
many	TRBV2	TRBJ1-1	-	TGTGCCAGCAGTGAAGGAGGGGCATTCGAAGCTTTCTTT	CASSEGGAFEAFF
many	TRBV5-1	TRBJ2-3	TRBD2	TGCGCCAGCAGCATAACTAGCGGTGAAGATACGCAGTATTTT	CASSITSGEDTQYF
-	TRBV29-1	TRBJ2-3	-	TGCAGCGTTGAAATCACAGATACGCAGTATTTT	CSVEITDTQYF
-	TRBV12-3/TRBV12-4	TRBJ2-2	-	TGTGCCATCAGTGGCTCCGTGTGGGTTAACACCGGGGAGCTGTTTTTT	CAISGSVWVNTGELFF
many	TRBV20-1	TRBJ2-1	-	TGCAGTGCTAGAGACGACCGGAGTTACAATGAGCAGTTCTTC	CSARDDRSYNEQFF
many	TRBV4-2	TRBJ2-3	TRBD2	TGTGCCAGCAGCCAAGGGCTAGCGGCCAGCACAGATACGCAGTATTTT	CASSQGLAASTDTQYF
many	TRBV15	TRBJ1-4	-	TGTGCCACCAGTCCAGGTGGCCGAGAGAATGAAAAACTGTTTTTT	CATSPGGRENEKLFF
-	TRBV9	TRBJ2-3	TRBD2	TGTGCCAGCAGCCCTCTTGGTGGAGCGGGAGTGGTAGATACGCAGTATTTT	CASSPLGGAGVVDTQYF
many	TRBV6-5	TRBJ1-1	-	TGTGCCAGCAGTTACCTCCGGGGGGGCACCACTGAAGCTTTCTTT	CASSYLRGGTTEAFF
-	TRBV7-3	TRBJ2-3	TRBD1	TGTGCCAGCATCTTAACAGTGACAGGGAGCACAGATACGCAGTATTTT	CASILTVTGSTDTQYF
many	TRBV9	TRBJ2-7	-	TGTGCCAGCAGCCCCGGGACCAGCTACGAGCAGTACTTC	CASSPGTSYEQYF
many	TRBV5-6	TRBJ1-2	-	TGTGCCAGCAGCTTGAGTCTTGTCGGCTACACCTTC	CASSLSLVGYTF
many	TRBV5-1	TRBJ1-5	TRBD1	TGCGCCAGCAGCTTGGGGGGACAGTTCAATCAGCCCCAGCATTTT	CASSLGGQFNQPQHF
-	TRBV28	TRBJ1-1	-	TGTGCCAGCAGTTTGTACCGGAACACTGAAGCTTTCTTT	CASSLYRNTEAFF
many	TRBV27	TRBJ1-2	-	TGTGCCAGCAATATTGCAGGCTATGGCTACACCTTC	CASNIAGYGYTF
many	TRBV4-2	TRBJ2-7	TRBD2	TGTGCCAGCAGCCAAGAGTGGGCTAGCGGGAGTTACGAGCAGTACTTC	CASSQEWASGSYEQYF
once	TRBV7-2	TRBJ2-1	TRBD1	TGTGCCAGCAGCTTAGCCAGGGACAGTATAGGGAAAAATGAGCAGTTCTTC	CASSLARDSIGKNEQFF
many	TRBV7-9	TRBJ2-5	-	TGTGCCAGCAGCTTTCCAGGAGAAGAGACCCAGTACTTC	CASSFPGEETQYF
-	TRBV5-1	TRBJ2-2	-	TGCGCCAGCAGCTTGGGGGGGGCGAACACCGGGGAGCTGTTTTTT	CASSLGGANTGELFF
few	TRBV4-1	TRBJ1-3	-	TGCGCCAGCAGCCCTCTCCACGGACAGGGAAACACCATATATTTT	CASSPLHGQGNTIYF
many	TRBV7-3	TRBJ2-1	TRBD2	TGTGCCAGCAGCTTAAAAGGGAAGAGGTTGAGCGGGAGGAATGAGCAGTTCTTC	CASSLKGKRLSGRNEQFF
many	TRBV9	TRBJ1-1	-	TGTGCCAGCAGCGTAGCCGGACTGAACACTGAAGCTTTCTTT	CASSVAGLNTEAFF
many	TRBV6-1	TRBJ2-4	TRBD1	TGTGCCAGCAGATCAGGGGGCGCGAGGACCAAAAACATTCAGTACTTC	CASRSGGARTKNIQYF
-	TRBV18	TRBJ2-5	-	TGTGCCAGCTCACCCACAGTGAGGATAGAAGAGACCCAGTACTTC	CASSPTVRIEETQYF
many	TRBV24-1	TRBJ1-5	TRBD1	TGTGCCACCAGGGGGGACAGGGAAAATCAGCCCCAGCATTTT	CATRGDRENQPQHF
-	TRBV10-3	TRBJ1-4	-	TGTGCCACCCGAGATGAAAAACTGTTTTTT	CATRDEKLFF
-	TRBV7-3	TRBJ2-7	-	TGTGCCAGCAGCTCCTCCCAACAGGGAACCCACGATCAGTACTTC	CASSSSQQGTHDQYF
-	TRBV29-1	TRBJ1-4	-	TGCAGCGTTGAAGACAGAGAAGAAGAAAAACTGGTTTTT	CSVEDREEEKLVF
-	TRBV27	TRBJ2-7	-	TGTGCCAGCAGTAGGGTGGGGATCTCCTACGAGCAGTACTTC	CASSRVGISYEQYF